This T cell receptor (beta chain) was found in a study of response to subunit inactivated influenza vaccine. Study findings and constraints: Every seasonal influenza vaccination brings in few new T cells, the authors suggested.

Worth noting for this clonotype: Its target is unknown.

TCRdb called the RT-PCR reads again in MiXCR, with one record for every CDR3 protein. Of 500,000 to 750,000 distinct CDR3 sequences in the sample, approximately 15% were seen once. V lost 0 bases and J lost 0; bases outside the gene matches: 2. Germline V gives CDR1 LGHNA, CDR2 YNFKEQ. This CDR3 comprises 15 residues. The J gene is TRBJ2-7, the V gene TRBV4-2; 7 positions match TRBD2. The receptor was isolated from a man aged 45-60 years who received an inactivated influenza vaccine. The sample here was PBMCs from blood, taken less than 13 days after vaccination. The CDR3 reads CASSQDERDSYEQYF. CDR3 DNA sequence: TGTGCCAGCAGCCAAGACGAGCGGGACTCCTACGAGCAGTACTTC.